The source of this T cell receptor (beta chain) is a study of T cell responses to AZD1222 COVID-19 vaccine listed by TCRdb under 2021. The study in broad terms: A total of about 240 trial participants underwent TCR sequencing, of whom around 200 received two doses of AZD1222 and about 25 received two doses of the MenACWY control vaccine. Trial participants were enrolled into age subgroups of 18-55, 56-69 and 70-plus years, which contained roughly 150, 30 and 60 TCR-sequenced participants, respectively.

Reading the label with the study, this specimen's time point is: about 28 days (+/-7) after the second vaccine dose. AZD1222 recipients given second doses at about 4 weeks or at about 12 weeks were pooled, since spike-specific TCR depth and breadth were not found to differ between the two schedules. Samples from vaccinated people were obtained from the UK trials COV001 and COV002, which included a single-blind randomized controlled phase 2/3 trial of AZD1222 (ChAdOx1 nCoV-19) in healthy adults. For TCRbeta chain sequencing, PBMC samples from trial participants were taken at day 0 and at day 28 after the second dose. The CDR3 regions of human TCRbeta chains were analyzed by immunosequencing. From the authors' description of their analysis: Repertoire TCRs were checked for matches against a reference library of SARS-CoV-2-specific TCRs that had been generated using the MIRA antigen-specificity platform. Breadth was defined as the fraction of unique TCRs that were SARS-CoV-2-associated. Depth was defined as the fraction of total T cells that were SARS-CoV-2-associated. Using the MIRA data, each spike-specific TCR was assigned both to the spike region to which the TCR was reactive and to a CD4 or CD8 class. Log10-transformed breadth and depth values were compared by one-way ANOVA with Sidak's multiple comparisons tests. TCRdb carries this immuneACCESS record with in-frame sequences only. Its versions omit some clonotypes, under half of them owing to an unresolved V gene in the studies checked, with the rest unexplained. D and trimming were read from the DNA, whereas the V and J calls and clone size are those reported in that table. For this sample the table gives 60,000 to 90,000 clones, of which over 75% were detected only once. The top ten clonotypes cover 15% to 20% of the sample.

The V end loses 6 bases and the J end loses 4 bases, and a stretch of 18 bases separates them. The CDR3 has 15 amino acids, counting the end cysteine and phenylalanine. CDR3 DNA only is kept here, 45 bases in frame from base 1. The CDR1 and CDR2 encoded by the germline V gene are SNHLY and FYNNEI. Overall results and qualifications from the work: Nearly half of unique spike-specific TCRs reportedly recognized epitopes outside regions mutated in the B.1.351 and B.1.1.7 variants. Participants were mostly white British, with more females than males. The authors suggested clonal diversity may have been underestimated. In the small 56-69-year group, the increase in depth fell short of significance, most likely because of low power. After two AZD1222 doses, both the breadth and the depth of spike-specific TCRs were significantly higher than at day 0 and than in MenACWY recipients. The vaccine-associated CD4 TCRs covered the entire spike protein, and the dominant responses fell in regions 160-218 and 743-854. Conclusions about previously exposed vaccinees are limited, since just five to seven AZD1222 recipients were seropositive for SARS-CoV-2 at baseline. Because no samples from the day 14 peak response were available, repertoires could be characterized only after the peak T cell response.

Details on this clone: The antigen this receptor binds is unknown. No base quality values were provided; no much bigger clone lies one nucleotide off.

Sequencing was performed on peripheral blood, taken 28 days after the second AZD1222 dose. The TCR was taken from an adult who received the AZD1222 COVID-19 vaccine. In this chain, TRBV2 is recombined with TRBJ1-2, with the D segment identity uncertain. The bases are TGTGCCAGCAGAAGTGATTCCGGCAAGATCTATGGCTACACCTTC. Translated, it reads CASRSDSGKIYGYTF.